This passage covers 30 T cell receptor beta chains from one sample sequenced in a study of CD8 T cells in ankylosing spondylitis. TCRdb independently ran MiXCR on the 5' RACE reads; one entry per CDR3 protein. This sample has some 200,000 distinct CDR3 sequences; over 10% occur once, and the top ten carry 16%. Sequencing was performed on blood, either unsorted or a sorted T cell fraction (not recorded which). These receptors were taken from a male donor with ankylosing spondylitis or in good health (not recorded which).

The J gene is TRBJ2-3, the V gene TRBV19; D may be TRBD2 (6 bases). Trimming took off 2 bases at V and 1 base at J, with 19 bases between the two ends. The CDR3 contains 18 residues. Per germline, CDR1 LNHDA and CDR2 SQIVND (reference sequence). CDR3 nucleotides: TGTGCCAGTAGTATACCCCTCGGGGGACCGTTGCGCACAGATACGCAGTATTTT. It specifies CASSIPLGGPLRTDTQYF.

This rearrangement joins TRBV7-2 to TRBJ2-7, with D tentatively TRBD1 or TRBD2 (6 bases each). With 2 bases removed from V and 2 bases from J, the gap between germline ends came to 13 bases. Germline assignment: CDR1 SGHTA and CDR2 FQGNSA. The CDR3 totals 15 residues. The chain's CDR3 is CASSLYGGGAYEQYF. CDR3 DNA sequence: TGTGCCAGCAGCTTATACGGAGGGGGAGCCTACGAGCAGTACTTC.

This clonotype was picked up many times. Here the CDR3 DNA reads TGTGCCACCAGCGGCGAAGAGGGACGGAGCTCCTACGAGCAGTACTTC. This codes for CATSGEEGRSSYEQYF. The rearrangement links TRBV15 to TRBJ2-7; either TRBD1 or TRBD2 may fit D (5 bases each). Germline CDR1 reads LNHNV; CDR2 reads YYDKDF (reference sequence). Trimming pared 5 bases from V and 0 bases from J, leaving 17 bases between. This CDR3 comprises 16 residues.

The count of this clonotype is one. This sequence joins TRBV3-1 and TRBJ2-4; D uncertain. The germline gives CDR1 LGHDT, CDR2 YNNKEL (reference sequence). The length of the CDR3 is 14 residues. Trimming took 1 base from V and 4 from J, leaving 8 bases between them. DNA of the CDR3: TGTGCCAGCAGCCAAGTTGACTCGAAAAACATTCAGTACTTC. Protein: CASSQVDSKNIQYF.

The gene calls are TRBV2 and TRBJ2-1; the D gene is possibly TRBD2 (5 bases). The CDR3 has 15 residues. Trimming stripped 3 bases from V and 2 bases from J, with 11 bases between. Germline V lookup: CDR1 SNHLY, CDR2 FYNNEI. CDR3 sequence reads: CASSEDGVTYNEQFF. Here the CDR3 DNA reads TGTGCCAGCAGTGAGGACGGGGTAACCTACAATGAGCAGTTCTTC.

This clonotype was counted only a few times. The CDR3 coding sequence is TGCGCCAGCAGCCGAGCCGGGACTTTCACCGGGGAGCTGTTTTTT. It yields the protein CASSRAGTFTGELFF. The chain carries TRBV4-1 and TRBJ2-2, with a weak D call TRBD2 (6 bases). V lost 4 bases to trimming and J lost 4 bases, with 13 bases between them. The CDR3 runs to 15 residues. Germline V gene data show CDR1 as MGHRA and CDR2 as YSYEKL.

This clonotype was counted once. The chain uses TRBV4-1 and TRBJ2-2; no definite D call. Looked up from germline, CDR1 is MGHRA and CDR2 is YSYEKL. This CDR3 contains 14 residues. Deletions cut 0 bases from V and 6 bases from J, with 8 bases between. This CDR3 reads CASSQEGPAGELFF. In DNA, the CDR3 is TGCGCCAGCAGCCAAGAAGGACCGGCCGGGGAGCTGTTTTTT.

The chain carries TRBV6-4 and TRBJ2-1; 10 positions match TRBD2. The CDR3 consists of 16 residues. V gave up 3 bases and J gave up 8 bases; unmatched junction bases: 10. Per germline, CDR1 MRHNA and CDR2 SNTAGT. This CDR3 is CASSETGTSDFDEQFF. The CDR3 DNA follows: TGTGCCAGCAGTGAAACCGGGACTAGCGACTTCGATGAGCAGTTCTTC.

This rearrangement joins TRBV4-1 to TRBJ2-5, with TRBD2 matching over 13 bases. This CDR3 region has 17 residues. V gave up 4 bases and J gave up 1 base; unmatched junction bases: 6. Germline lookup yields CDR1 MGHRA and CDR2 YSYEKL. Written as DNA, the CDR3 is TGCGCCAGCAGCCGGACTAGCGGGAGAATTGGCCAAGAGACCCAGTACTTC. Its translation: CASSRTSGRIGQETQYF.

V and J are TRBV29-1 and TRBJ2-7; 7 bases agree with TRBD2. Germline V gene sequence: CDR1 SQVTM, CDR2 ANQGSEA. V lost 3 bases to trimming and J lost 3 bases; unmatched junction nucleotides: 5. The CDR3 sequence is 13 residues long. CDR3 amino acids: CSVDGEGLYEQYF. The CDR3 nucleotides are TGCAGCGTTGATGGGGAGGGCCTCTACGAGCAGTACTTC.

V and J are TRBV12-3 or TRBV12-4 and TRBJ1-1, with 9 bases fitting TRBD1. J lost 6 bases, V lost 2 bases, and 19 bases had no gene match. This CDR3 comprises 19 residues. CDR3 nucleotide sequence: TGTGCCAGCAGTTTAACCGGGACAGGGCGGGGGAGGTTGGGTTCTGAAGCTTTCTTT. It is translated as CASSLTGTGRGRLGSEAFF.

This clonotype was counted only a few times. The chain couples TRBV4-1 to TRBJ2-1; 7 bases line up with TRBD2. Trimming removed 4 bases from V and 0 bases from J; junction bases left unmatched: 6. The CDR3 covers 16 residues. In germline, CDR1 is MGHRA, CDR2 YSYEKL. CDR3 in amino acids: CASSPGGGNSYNEQFF. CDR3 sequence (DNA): TGCGCCAGCAGCCCGGGGGGAGGCAACTCCTACAATGAGCAGTTCTTC.

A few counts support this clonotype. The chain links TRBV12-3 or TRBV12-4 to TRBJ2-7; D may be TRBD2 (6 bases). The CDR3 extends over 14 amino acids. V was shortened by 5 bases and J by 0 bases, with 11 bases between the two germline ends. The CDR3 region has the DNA TGTGCCAGCAGTCTTCGGGAGAGCTCCTACGAGCAGTACTTC. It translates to CASSLRESSYEQYF.

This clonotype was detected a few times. The CDR3 coding sequence is TGTGCCAGCAGCCCCAGACTAGCGGGAGGTTACGAGCAGTACTTC. Translation: CASSPRLAGGYEQYF. The chain uses TRBV4-2 and TRBJ2-7, with 13 positions matching TRBD2. This CDR3 is 15 amino acids long. Germline V gene sequence: CDR1 LGHNA, CDR2 YNFKEQ. The trim removed 4 bases at V and 4 bases at J, leaving 4 bases unmatched.

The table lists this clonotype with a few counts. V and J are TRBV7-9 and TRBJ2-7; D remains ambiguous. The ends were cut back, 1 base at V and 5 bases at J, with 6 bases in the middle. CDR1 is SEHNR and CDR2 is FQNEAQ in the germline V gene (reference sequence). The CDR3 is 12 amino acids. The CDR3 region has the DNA TGTGCCAGCAGCTTAGTAGTTGACGAGCAGTACTTC. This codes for CASSLVVDEQYF.

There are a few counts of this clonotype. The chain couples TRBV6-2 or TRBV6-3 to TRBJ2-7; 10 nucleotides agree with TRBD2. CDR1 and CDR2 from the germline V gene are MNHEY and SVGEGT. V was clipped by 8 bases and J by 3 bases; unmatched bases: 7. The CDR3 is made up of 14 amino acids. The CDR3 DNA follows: TGTGCCAGCCGGGGGACTAGCGAGAACTACGAGCAGTACTTC. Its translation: CASRGTSENYEQYF.

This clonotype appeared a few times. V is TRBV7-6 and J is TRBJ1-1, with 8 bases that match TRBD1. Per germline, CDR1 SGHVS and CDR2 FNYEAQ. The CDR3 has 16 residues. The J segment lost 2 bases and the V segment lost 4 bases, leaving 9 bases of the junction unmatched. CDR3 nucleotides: TGTGCCAGCAGCTCTACCGGGACAGGCCTTAACACTGAAGCTTTCTTT. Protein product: CASSSTGTGLNTEAFF. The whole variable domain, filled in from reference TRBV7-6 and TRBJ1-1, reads GAGVSQSPRYKVTKRGQDVALRCDPISGHVSLYWYRQALGQGPEFLTYFNYEAQQDKSGLPNDRFSAERPEGSISTLTIQRTEQRDSAMYRCASSSTGTGLNTEAFFGQGTRLTVV.

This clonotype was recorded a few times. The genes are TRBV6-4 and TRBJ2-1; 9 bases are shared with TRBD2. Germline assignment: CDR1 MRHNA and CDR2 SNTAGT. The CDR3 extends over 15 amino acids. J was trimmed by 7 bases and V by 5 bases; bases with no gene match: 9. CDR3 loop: CASSPTSGEGNEQFF. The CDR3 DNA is TGTGCCAGCAGTCCGACTAGCGGAGAGGGGAATGAGCAGTTCTTC.

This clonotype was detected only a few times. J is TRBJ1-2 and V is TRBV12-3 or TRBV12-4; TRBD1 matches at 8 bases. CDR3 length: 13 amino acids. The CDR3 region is CGTRDRLNYGYTF. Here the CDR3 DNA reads TGTGGGACCCGGGACAGGCTGAACTATGGCTACACCTTC.

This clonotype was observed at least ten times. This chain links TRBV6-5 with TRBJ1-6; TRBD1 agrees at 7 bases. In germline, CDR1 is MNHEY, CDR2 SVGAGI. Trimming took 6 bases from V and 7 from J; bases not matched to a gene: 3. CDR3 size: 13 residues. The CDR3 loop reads CASSGTENSPLHF. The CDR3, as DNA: TGTGCCAGCAGCGGGACAGAGAATTCACCCCTCCACTTT.

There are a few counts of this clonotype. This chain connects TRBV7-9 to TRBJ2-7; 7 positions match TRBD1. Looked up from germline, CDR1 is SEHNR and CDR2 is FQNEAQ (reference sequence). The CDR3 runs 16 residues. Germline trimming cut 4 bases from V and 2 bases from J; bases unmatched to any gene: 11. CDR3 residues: CASSYANTGAAYEQYF. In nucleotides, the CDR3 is TGTGCCAGCAGCTATGCTAACACAGGGGCTGCCTACGAGCAGTACTTC. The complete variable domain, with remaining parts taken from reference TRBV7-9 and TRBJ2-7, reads DTGVSQNPRHKITKRGQNVTFRCDPISEHNRLYWYRQTLGQGPEFLTYFQNEAQLEKSRLLSDRFSAERPKGSFSTLEIQRTEQGDSAMYLCASSYANTGAAYEQYFGPGTRLTVT.

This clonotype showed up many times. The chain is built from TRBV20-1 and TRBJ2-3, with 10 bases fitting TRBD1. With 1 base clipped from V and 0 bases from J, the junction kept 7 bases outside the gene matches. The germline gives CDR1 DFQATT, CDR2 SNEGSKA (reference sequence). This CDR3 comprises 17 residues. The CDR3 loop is CSARGRQGASSTDTQYF. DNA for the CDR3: TGCAGTGCTAGAGGCAGACAGGGGGCTTCTAGCACAGATACGCAGTATTTT.

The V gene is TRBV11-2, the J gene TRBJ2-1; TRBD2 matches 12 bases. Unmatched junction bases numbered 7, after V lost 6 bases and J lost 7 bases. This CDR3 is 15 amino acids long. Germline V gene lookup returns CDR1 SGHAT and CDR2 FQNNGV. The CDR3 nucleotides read TGTGCCAGCAGGGAGACTAGCGGGGGTGTTAATGAGCAGTTCTTC. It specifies CASRETSGGVNEQFF.

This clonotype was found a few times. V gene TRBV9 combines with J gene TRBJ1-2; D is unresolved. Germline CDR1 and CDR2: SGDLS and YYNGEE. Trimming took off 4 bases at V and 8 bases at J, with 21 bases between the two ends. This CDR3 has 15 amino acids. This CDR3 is CASSFYSEGGGGYTF. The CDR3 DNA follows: TGTGCCAGCAGCTTCTACTCCGAGGGAGGAGGAGGCTACACCTTC.

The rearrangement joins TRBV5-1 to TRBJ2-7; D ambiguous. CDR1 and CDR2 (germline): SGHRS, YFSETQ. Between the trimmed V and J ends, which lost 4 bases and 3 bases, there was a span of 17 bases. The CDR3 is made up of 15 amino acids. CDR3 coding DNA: TGCGCCAGCAGCCCCGTGGGCCCATTTTACTACGAGCAGTACTTC. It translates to CASSPVGPFYYEQYF. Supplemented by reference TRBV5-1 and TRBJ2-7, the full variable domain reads KAGVTQTPRYLIKTRGQQVTLSCSPISGHRSVSWYQQTPGQGLQFLFEYFSETQRNKGNFPGRFSGRQFSNSRSEMNVSTLELGDSALYLCASSPVGPFYYEQYFGPGTRLTVT.

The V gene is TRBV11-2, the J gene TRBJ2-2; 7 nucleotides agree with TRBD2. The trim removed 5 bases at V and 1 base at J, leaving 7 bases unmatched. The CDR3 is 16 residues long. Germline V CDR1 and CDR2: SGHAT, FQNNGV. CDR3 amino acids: CASSVRGGGNTGELFF. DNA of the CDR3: TGTGCCAGCAGCGTCCGGGGCGGGGGGAACACCGGGGAGCTGTTTTTT.

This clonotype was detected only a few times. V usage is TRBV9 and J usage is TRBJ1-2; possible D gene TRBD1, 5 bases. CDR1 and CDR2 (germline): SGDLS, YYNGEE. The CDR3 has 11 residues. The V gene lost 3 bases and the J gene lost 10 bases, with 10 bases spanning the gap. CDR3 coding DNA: TGTGCCAGCAGCGCGACAGAAGACTACACCTTC. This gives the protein CASSATEDYTF.

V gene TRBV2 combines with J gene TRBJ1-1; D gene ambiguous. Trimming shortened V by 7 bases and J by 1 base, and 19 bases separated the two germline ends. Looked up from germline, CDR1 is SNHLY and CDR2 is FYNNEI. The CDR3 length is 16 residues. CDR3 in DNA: TGTGCCAGCAAAGACAAGACAACCCGAACGAACACTGAAGCTTTCTTT. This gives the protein CASKDKTTRTNTEAFF.

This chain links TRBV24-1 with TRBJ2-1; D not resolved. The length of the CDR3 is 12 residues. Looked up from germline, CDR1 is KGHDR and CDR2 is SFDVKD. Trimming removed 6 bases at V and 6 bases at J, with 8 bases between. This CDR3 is CATSQGINEQFF. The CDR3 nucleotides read TGTGCCACCAGTCAAGGGATCAATGAGCAGTTCTTC.

CDR3 sequence reads: CSVEDGPTEAFF. The CDR3, as DNA: TGCAGCGTTGAAGACGGGCCCACTGAAGCTTTCTTT. V and J are TRBV29-1 and TRBJ1-1; D call uncertain. Trimming removed 0 bases from V and 4 bases from J, with 6 bases in between. Looked up from germline, CDR1 is SQVTM and CDR2 is ANQGSEA. The length of the CDR3 is 12 residues.